This T cell receptor (beta chain) was sequenced in a study of response to subunit inactivated influenza vaccine. At least ten counts were recorded for this clonotype. Using its own MiXCR run on the RT-PCR reads, TCRdb lists one record per CDR3 protein. The profile covers some 570,000 distinct CDR3 sequences, with approximately 10% appearing a single time and 9.5% to 11% taken by the ten largest. These data also formed part of another study, on T cells expressing NK-cell markers. That paper notes: The cDNA for TCR beta came from 5'RACE template switching with UMIs. There were seven HCMV-seropositive donors and one seronegative donor among the eight sequenced.

The specimen was PBMCs from blood, collected on the day of vaccination. The source of this sequence is a man aged 45-65 years who received an inactivated influenza vaccine.

The CDR3 DNA reads TGCGCCAGCAGCTTGCGAAACTCAGCCACAGATACGCAGTATTTT. Encoded protein: CASSLRNSATDTQYF. This chain uses TRBV5-1 with TRBJ2-3; D not resolved. Trimming cost V 1 base and J 2 bases, with 11 bases left between them. The CDR3 has 15 residues. Per the germline V gene, CDR1 is SGHRS and CDR2 is YFSETQ. The variable domain in full, with the rest retrieved from reference TRBV5-1 and TRBJ2-3, is KAGVTQTPRYLIKTRGQQVTLSCSPISGHRSVSWYQQTPGQGLQFLFEYFSETQRNKGNFPGRFSGRQFSNSRSEMNVSTLELGDSALYLCASSLRNSATDTQYFGPGTRLTVL.